The 28 T cell receptor beta chains below come from one sample, sequenced in a study of blood T cell repertoires in COVID-19 (TCRdb year 2020). Library prep was done by the immunoSEQ multiplex PCR assay. TCRdb provides this immuneACCESS table in a form limited to in-frame rearrangements. Some clones are lacking; in checked studies, under half of them reflect an unresolved V gene, and why the rest are absent is not known. In all, the sample holds 110,000 or so clones, and more than 75% of those were seen once. Under 9.5% of the sample is held by the ten biggest clonotypes. Sequencing was performed on peripheral blood. All receptors come from a woman aged 35 to 49 with acute or convalescent COVID-19.

The sample holds one count of this clone. The chain couples TRBV5-6 to TRBJ1-1; 8 bases are shared with TRBD1. Trimming removed 4 bases from V and 4 bases from J; junction bases left unmatched: 6. The CDR3 consists of 14 residues. Germline values: CDR1 SGHDT, CDR2 YYEEEE. The CDR3 region has the DNA TGTGCCAGCAGCCCGAACAGGGGGAGCACTGAAGCTTTCTTT. This sequence encodes CASSPNRGSTEAFF.

The V call is TRBV5-6, the J call TRBJ1-5; D call uncertain. The V gene lost 5 bases and the J gene lost 1 base, with 10 bases spanning the gap. CDR1 SGHDT and CDR2 YYEEEE come from the germline V gene. This CDR3 contains 14 residues. Written as DNA, the CDR3 is TGTGCCAGCAGTAATGACATCAGCAATCAGCCCCAGCATTTT. It codes for CASSNDISNQPQHF.

The rearrangement uses TRBV5-8 and TRBJ2-1; D unresolved. This CDR3 contains 11 residues. Germline CDR1 is SGHTS and CDR2 is YDEGEE. Trimming pared 3 bases from V and 8 bases from J, leaving 6 bases between. The CDR3 bases are TGTGCCAGCAGCTCCCTATATGAGCAGTTCTTC. Translated: CASSSLYEQFF.

This chain connects TRBV3-1 (or the pseudogene TRBV3-2) to TRBJ1-1; D is possibly TRBD1 (5 bases). The germline gives CDR1 LGHDT, CDR2 YNNKEL (reference sequence). This CDR3 region has 12 residues. V lost 5 bases and J 9 bases, leaving 13 bases between the germline ends. CDR3 protein: CASSDRQLQAFF. DNA of the CDR3: TGTGCCAGCAGCGATAGACAGTTACAAGCTTTCTTT.

The chain is built from TRBV10-1 and TRBJ2-3, with 10 bases that match TRBD2. CDR3 length: 14 amino acids. Germline assignment: CDR1 WNHNN and CDR2 SYGVQD (reference sequence). The trim removed 4 bases at V and 7 bases at J, leaving 5 bases unmatched. CDR3 in amino acids: CASSASGGANTQYF. CDR3 sequence (DNA): TGCGCCAGCAGTGCAAGCGGGGGGGCGAATACGCAGTATTTT.

The rearrangement uses TRBV20-1 and TRBJ2-3, with 11 bases fitting TRBD2. Trimming cost V 3 bases and J 1 base; bases outside gene matches: 3. Germline assignment: CDR1 DFQATT and CDR2 SNEGSKA (reference sequence). The CDR3 has 15 amino acids. The CDR3 coding sequence is TGCAGTGCTAGTAGCGGGGGGGCGGGCACAGATACGCAGTATTTT. Translated, it gives CSASSGGAGTDTQYF.

This chain connects TRBV3-1 (or the pseudogene TRBV3-2) to TRBJ2-7, with 7 nucleotides matching TRBD1. Trimming took 4 bases from V and 4 from J; bases not matched to a gene: 1. This CDR3 has 12 amino acids. From germline, CDR1 is LGHDT and CDR2 YNNKEL (reference sequence). The CDR3 spells CASSPTGYEQYF. CDR3 nucleotides: TGTGCCAGCAGCCCGACAGGGTACGAGCAGTACTTC.

This chain joins TRBV7-9 and TRBJ2-1, with 13 bases lining up with TRBD2. The V and J ends lost 11 bases and 5 bases, in that order; junction bases with no gene match: 9. CDR3 length: 15 residues. Germline assignment: CDR1 SEHNR and CDR2 FQNEAQ (reference sequence). For the CDR3, the DNA is TGTGCCGCGGAACCACTAGCGGGGGGGGACAATGAGCAGTTCTTC. It is translated as CAAEPLAGGDNEQFF.

The chain carries TRBV7-2 and TRBJ1-2, with D perhaps TRBD1 (5 bases). CDR1 and CDR2 (germline): SGHTA, FQGNSA. Between the trimmed V and J ends, which lost 4 bases and 8 bases, there was a span of 11 bases. The CDR3 covers 12 residues. CDR3: CASSSGLYGYTF. The CDR3 nucleotides are TGTGCCAGCAGCTCGGGACTGTACGGCTACACCTTC.

The chain combines TRBV19 with TRBJ1-6; the D is unclear. The V and J ends lost 5 bases and 0 bases respectively, with 11 bases between them. This CDR3 region has 16 residues. The germline V gene encodes CDR1 LNHDA and CDR2 SQIVND (reference sequence). The CDR3 DNA sequence: TGTGCCAGTAGTCCCCGATCAGGCTCCTATAATTCACCCCTCCACTTT. It translates to CASSPRSGSYNSPLHF. Full variable domain (outside the CDR3, taken from reference TRBV19 and TRBJ1-6): DGGITQSPKYLFRKEGQNVTLSCEQNLNHDAMYWYRQDPGQGLRLIYYSQIVNDFQKGDIAEGYSVSREKKESFPLTVTSAQKNPTAFYLCASSPRSGSYNSPLHFGNGTRLTVT.

This clone was detected only a few times. The chain joins TRBV5-8 to TRBJ2-1; tentatively, D is TRBD1 (5 bases). In germline, CDR1 is SGHTS, CDR2 YDEGEE. V was cut by 6 bases and J by 0 bases, with 13 bases left in between. The CDR3 runs to 15 residues. Here the CDR3 reads CASINWGSSYNEQFF. The CDR3 DNA reads TGTGCCAGCATCAATTGGGGCAGCTCCTACAATGAGCAGTTCTTC.

The V gene is TRBV12-2, the J gene TRBJ1-5. TRBV12-2 is termed a pseudogene. The CDR3 covers 15 residues. CDR3 protein: CASRLERVEDQPQHF. The CDR3 DNA reads TGTGCAAGTCGCTTAGAACGGGTGGAGGATCAGCCCCAGCATTTT.

The rearrangement links TRBV5-6 to TRBJ2-3, with 7 bases lining up with TRBD2. Germline-derived CDR1 and CDR2 are SGHDT and YYEEEE. V dropped 1 base and J dropped 4; count of bases not matched to a gene: 6. CDR3 length equals 15 residues. The CDR3 region has the DNA TGTGCCAGCAGCTTGTACAGCGGGACCTCAGATACGCAGTATTTT. Encoded protein: CASSLYSGTSDTQYF.

The CDR3 is CASSPAQADRARDYGYTF. The CDR3 bases are TGTGCCAGCAGCCCAGCCCAAGCGGACAGGGCTCGGGACTATGGCTACACCTTC. This rearrangement joins TRBV11-3 to TRBJ1-2; the match to TRBD1 covers 8 bases. From germline, CDR1 is SGHNT and CDR2 YENEEA. CDR3 length: 18 residues. Unmatched junction bases numbered 17, after V lost 5 bases and J lost 3 bases.

In DNA, the CDR3 is TGTGCCAGCAGCAACGGACGGGGCTCTGGAAACACCATATATTTT. Its translation is CASSNGRGSGNTIYF. The genes are TRBV11-2 and TRBJ1-3; D gene ambiguous. Germline CDR1 and CDR2: SGHAT and FQNNGV. V lost 5 bases to trimming and J lost 0 bases, with 11 bases between them. This CDR3 has 15 amino acids.

This clone has a handful of counts. The chain carries TRBV7-9 and TRBJ2-1, with 7 bases that match TRBD2. The CDR3 loop spans 12 amino acids. After removal of 2 bases from V and 15 bases from J, the junction contained 7 bases not matched to a gene. Germline V lookup: CDR1 SEHNR, CDR2 FQNEAQ (reference sequence). CDR3: CASSLSGGIWFF. The CDR3 DNA is TGTGCCAGCAGCTTATCCGGGGGGATTTGGTTCTTC.

The V and J genes are TRBV19 and TRBJ1-4, with D unresolved. Germline-derived CDR1 and CDR2 are LNHDA and SQIVND (reference sequence). The V and J ends lost 0 bases and 0 bases respectively, with 8 bases between them. The CDR3 covers 16 residues. CDR3 protein: CASSIDYFATNEKLFF. DNA for the CDR3: TGTGCCAGTAGTATAGATTACTTTGCAACTAATGAAAAACTGTTTTTT.

The chain carries TRBV4-1 and TRBJ1-1; TRBD1 is a possible D gene (5 bases). V dropped 1 base and J dropped 4 bases, with 10 bases sitting between them. This CDR3 contains 14 residues. Germline CDR1 and CDR2: MGHRA and YSYEKL. CDR3 nucleotides: TGCGCCAGCAGCCAAGCAGGGCAAATCACTGAAGCTTTCTTT. It translates to CASSQAGQITEAFF.

The chain employs TRBV2 and TRBJ2-7; TRBD1 aligns across 10 bases. This CDR3 has 15 residues. CDR1 SNHLY and CDR2 FYNNEI come from the germline V gene. Trimming at V came to 7 bases and at J to 5 bases, leaving 11 bases not matched to a gene. DNA for the CDR3: TGTGCCAGCACCAATCTAGGGACAGGGGAGAACGAGCAGTACTTC. This translates into CASTNLGTGENEQYF.

The chain carries TRBV9 and TRBJ1-6, with a possible D match to TRBD1 (5 bases). V gave up 3 bases and J gave up 11 bases, with 21 bases separating them. This CDR3 is built from 16 residues. The germline V gene has CDR1 SGDLS and CDR2 YYNGEE. The CDR3 reads CASSAGLSPALTPLHF. DNA for the CDR3: TGTGCCAGCAGCGCGGGACTGTCTCCAGCCCTGACACCCCTCCACTTT.

The V and J genes are TRBV7-6 and TRBJ1-1; 8 bases fit TRBD1. V gave up 5 bases and J gave up 6 bases; unmatched junction bases: 5. The V gene's germline CDR1 is SGHVS and CDR2 FNYEAQ. This CDR3 is 13 amino acids long. The CDR3 spells CASSVDRGAEAFF. The CDR3 coding sequence is TGTGCCAGCAGCGTCGACAGGGGTGCTGAAGCTTTCTTT.

This clone was picked up a small number of times. The chain carries TRBV6-1 and TRBJ2-1; weak D call: TRBD2 (7 bases). The CDR3 extends over 17 amino acids. Trimming removed 2 bases at V and 5 bases at J, with 19 bases between. Looked up from germline, CDR1 is MNHNS and CDR2 is SASEGT. CDR3 in amino acids: CASSESSSWGGHNEQFF. The CDR3 region has the DNA TGTGCCAGCAGTGAAAGTTCCTCGTGGGGGGGCCACAATGAGCAGTTCTTC.

This clone was counted once. This chain joins TRBV3-1 (or the pseudogene TRBV3-2) and TRBJ2-3, with D possibly matching TRBD2 (5 bases). The CDR3 extends over 12 amino acids. Per germline, CDR1 LGHDT and CDR2 YNNKEL (reference sequence). Trimming removed 0 bases at V and 9 bases at J, with 7 bases between. The CDR3 loop reads CASSQDGKTQYF. DNA for the CDR3: TGTGCCAGCAGCCAAGACGGGAAAACGCAGTATTTT.

The chain links TRBV7-6 to TRBJ2-2, with D possibly TRBD2 on 6 matching bases. CDR3 size: 15 residues. The germline V gene encodes CDR1 SGHVS and CDR2 FNYEAQ. V was trimmed by 5 bases and J by 2 bases, leaving 12 bases between them. The CDR3 region is CASSRGTLNTGELFF. The CDR3 DNA sequence: TGTGCCAGCAGCCGAGGGACTCTAAACACCGGGGAGCTGTTTTTT.

J is TRBJ2-7 and V is TRBV5-4; TRBD1 agrees at 9 bases. Trimming cost V 4 bases and J 3 bases; bases outside gene matches: 5. The CDR3 extends over 14 amino acids. Germline V lookup: CDR1 SGHNT, CDR2 YYREEE (reference sequence). CDR3 coding DNA: TGTGCCAGCAGCGGGAGGACAGGGGTCTACGAGCAGTACTTC. Translation gives CASSGRTGVYEQYF.

The rearrangement joins TRBV5-6 to TRBJ1-1, with TRBD1 as a possible D gene (6 bases). Germline assignment: CDR1 SGHDT and CDR2 YYEEEE. CDR3 length: 15 residues. Trimming pared 0 bases from V and 4 bases from J, leaving 13 bases between. The DNA of the CDR3 is TGTGCCAGCAGCTTGGAACCAGGGGTGGGCACTGAAGCTTTCTTT. Its translation is CASSLEPGVGTEAFF.

This chain joins TRBV5-1 and TRBJ1-2; 7 nucleotides align to TRBD1. The CDR3 is made up of 13 amino acids. Trimming at V came to 4 bases and at J to 6 bases, leaving 6 bases not matched to a gene. Germline CDR1 is SGHRS and CDR2 is YFSETQ. The CDR3 loop is CASSPGTEDGYTF. CDR3 in DNA: TGCGCCAGCAGCCCTGGGACAGAGGATGGCTACACCTTC.

CDR3 amino acids: CAWTYTDTQYF. For the CDR3, the DNA is TGTGCCTGGACTTACACAGATACGCAGTATTTT. V is TRBV30 and J is TRBJ2-3; no firm D call. The CDR3 contains 11 residues. V was pared by 4 bases and J by 2 bases, with 4 bases between. Per the germline V gene, CDR1 is GTSNPN and CDR2 is SVGIG (reference sequence).